This T cell receptor (beta chain) was sequenced in a study of blood T cell repertoires in COVID-19 (dated by TCRdb to the early 2020s). Background on the whole study: Samples covering the acute and convalescent phases of COVID-19 were provided by collaborators in the United States, Italy and Spain. The sample metadata nearly always contained a de-identified subject ID, COVID-19 status, age in years and sex. Samples were obtained from the ongoing ImmuneRACE study (first 160 participants) and from roughly 1,300 subjects provided by 6 global collaborators. Where available, HLA class I and class II types were obtained from metadata supplied by the sample provider rather than from assay-based typing. The prospective study material was composed of cDNA or gDNA derived from T cells, B-cell-depleted T cells, or PBMCs. Subjects who had been exposed to COVID-19, were actively infected with it, or had recovered from it provided the deeply sampled blood TCRbeta repertoires that made up the dataset. A freely available public database, intended as a resource for researchers studying the immune response to SARS-CoV-2, is where the repertoires were released.

V is clipped by 4 bases and J by 2 bases, and the sequence between their germline boundaries is 17 bases long. The germline V gene yields MNHEY for CDR1 and SVGAGI for CDR2. Reading from cysteine to phenylalanine, the CDR3 counts 16 amino acids. Only CDR3 DNA is held: 48 bases, read in frame from base 1. Enrolling through a virtual design, the prospective study's participants ranged in age from roughly 18 to 95 years and lived across around 25 United States geographic areas. Cohort assignment in the prospective study relied on participant-reported clinical history from a screening survey and a study questionnaire. ImmuneRACE Cohort 3 recovered participants were defined by two consecutive negative NP/OP PCR tests, healthcare professional clearance, or symptom resolution. In the prospective study, whole blood, serum and a nasopharyngeal or oropharyngeal swab were collected from each participant by mobile phlebotomists. Additional blood draws and questionnaires over a 2-month period could optionally be provided by prospective study participants. Before DNA extraction, blood samples from the prospective study were shipped at room temperature or frozen.

On this clone: Its antigen target is currently unknown. There are no base qualities to consult, and no much larger clone falls within one base.

TCRbeta CDR3 regions were amplified from genomic DNA using the immunoSEQ Assay, a bias-controlled multiplex PCR. As for the authors' bioinformatics: Nucleated cell counts per sample were estimated from amplification of reference gene primers within the assay. To quantify the absolute abundance of each unique TCRbeta CDR3 rearrangement, sequence reads were collapsed and filtered. Productive Simpson clonality was computed per sample as the square root of Simpson's diversity index over productive rearrangements. This immuneACCESS table, as held by TCRdb, lists in-frame sequences with V and J called but not all clones. Of the missing ones, under half trace to an unresolved V gene in checked studies; the others have no known cause. V, J and clone size reflect that table, while D and trimming were determined from the DNA. The sample table holds 150,000 to 200,000 clones, of which 75% to 90% were seen once. The ten largest clones represent over 10% of the sample.

What the authors observed across the whole study: How much clinical and demographic metadata was included differed by source and by participant, and the metadata was provided uncurated.

The material sequenced was PBMCs or T cells enriched from blood (not recorded which). The sequence joins TRBV6-5 to TRBJ1-2, and perhaps TRBD1 as D gene, on 5 matching bases. The TCR originated in a woman aged 55-75 years who had recovered from COVID-19. The CDR3 sequence is CASSSPGGGSNYGYTF. The DNA is TGTGCCAGCAGTTCCCCCGGGGGGGGATCCAACTATGGCTACACCTTC.